Listed below are T cell receptor beta chains from one sample, sequenced in a study of blood T cell repertoires in COVID-19. TCRdb's copy holds only in-frame clones and misses some; the assay was immunoSEQ multiplex PCR. The sample records roughly 240,000 clones, 70% to 90% being singletons. The sample consisted of peripheral blood. Every receptor here comes from a woman aged 25 to 39 who had recovered from COVID-19. Both conserved end residues are part of each CDR3. Each record gives: CDR3 length, V gene, J gene, D gene, clone size, CDR3 protein, CDR3 DNA. The D gene is left open where the match is weak. Some rows mark clone size as missing; the rest say once, few, many or name a class of expanded clone.

14	TRBV2	TRBJ1-1	NA	NA	CASSANGGGTEAFF	TGTGCCAGCAGTGCAAATGGGGGCGGAACTGAAGCTTTCTTT
15	TRBV2	TRBJ2-5	NA	NA	CASKKEQGSAKTQYF	TGTGCCAGCAAAAAAGAGCAGGGAAGCGCCAAGACCCAGTACTTC
14	TRBV13	TRBJ1-3	NA	NA	CASSSIHSGNTIYF	TGTGCCAGCAGCTCCATACACTCTGGAAACACCATATATTTT
16	TRBV11-2	TRBJ1-3	NA	NA	CASSSPNRVRGNTIYF	TGTGCCAGCAGCTCACCTAACAGGGTTAGGGGAAACACCATATATTTT
13	TRBV27	TRBJ1-2	NA	NA	CASSLSGRDGYTF	TGTGCCAGCAGTTTGTCAGGGCGTGATGGCTACACCTTC
16	TRBV6-1	TRBJ1-4	NA	NA	CASRELQVATNEKLFF	TGTGCCAGCAGAGAATTACAGGTTGCAACTAATGAAAAACTGTTTTTT
16	TRBV7-9	TRBJ1-6	TRBD1	NA	CASSRTGTGKNSPLHF	TGTGCCAGCAGCCGCACCGGGACAGGGAAAAATTCACCCCTCCACTTT
15	TRBV18	TRBJ1-1	TRBD1	NA	CASSTLDRADTEAFF	TGTGCCAGCTCAACTCTGGACAGGGCGGACACTGAAGCTTTCTTT
12	TRBV18	TRBJ2-1	NA	few	CASSLERVEQFF	TGTGCCAGCTCCCTTGAGCGGGTTGAGCAGTTCTTC
12	TRBV12-3/TRBV12-4	TRBJ2-7	NA	NA	CASSLDSYEQYF	TGTGCCAGCAGTTTGGACAGCTACGAGCAGTACTTC
13	TRBV2	TRBJ2-3	TRBD2	NA	CASSFERGDTQYF	TGTGCCAGCAGTTTTGAGCGGGGAGATACGCAGTATTTT
17	TRBV20-1	TRBJ2-3	TRBD2	NA	CSASPLAGGRGTDTQYF	TGCAGTGCTAGTCCCCTAGCGGGGGGGCGGGGCACAGATACGCAGTATTTT
16	TRBV7-8	TRBJ2-1	NA	NA	CASSLAGGGGYNEQFF	TGTGCCAGCAGCTTAGCTGGTGGGGGAGGCTACAATGAGCAGTTCTTC
13	TRBV29-1	TRBJ1-1	TRBD1	NA	CSASGTGLTEAFF	TGCAGCGCCTCCGGGACAGGGTTAACTGAAGCTTTCTTT
15	TRBV25-1	TRBJ1-1	TRBD1	NA	CASSSTRQGDTEAFF	TGTGCCAGCAGTTCAACCCGACAGGGGGACACTGAAGCTTTCTTT
16	TRBV5-4	TRBJ2-5	TRBD2	NA	CASRPGLAEFQETQYF	TGTGCCAGCAGGCCGGGACTAGCGGAGTTTCAAGAGACCCAGTACTTC
15	TRBV6-5	TRBJ1-4	TRBD1	NA	CASSPRQGADEKLFF	TGTGCCAGCAGTCCACGACAGGGGGCGGATGAAAAACTGTTTTTT
14	TRBV5-1	TRBJ1-3	NA	NA	CASSLDGSGNTIYF	TGCGCCAGCAGCTTGGACGGGTCTGGAAACACCATATATTTT
15	TRBV2	TRBJ1-6	TRBD1	NA	CASSRGRANNSPLHF	TGTGCCAGCAGCAGGGGGCGTGCTAATAATTCACCCCTCCACTTT
17	TRBV5-1	TRBJ2-7	TRBD2	NA	CASSLGPTSGGAFEQYF	TGCGCCAGCAGCTTGGGCCCAACTAGCGGGGGGGCCTTCGAGCAGTACTTC
16	TRBV7-6	TRBJ2-1	NA	NA	CASSLELPTLGGEQFF	TGTGCCAGCAGCTTAGAATTGCCTACTTTAGGGGGTGAGCAGTTCTTC
15	TRBV6-2/TRBV6-3	TRBJ2-1	TRBD2	NA	CASSLLRGGYNEQFF	TGTGCCAGCAGTTTGCTGCGGGGGGGTTACAATGAGCAGTTCTTC
16	TRBV7-9	TRBJ1-2	NA	NA	CASSPRQPSTNYGYTF	TGTGCCAGCAGCCCACGACAGCCAAGCACTAACTATGGCTACACCTTC
18	TRBV4-2	TRBJ2-2	NA	once	CASSQEAWAGGDTGELFF	TGTGCCAGCAGCCAAGAAGCCTGGGCGGGCGGGGACACCGGGGAGCTGTTTTTT
15	TRBV18	TRBJ2-3	TRBD2	NA	CASSPQSGGHDTQYF	TGTGCCAGCTCACCACAAAGCGGGGGGCACGATACGCAGTATTTT
14	TRBV30	TRBJ1-4	TRBD1	NA	CACYPRTGAEKLFF	TGTGCCTGTTATCCTCGGACAGGGGCTGAAAAACTGTTTTTT
15	TRBV19	TRBJ1-1	NA	NA	CASSINPNGGTEAFF	TGTGCCAGTAGTATCAACCCGAACGGAGGCACTGAAGCTTTCTTT
14	TRBV2	TRBJ1-5	TRBD1	NA	CASTRDRGNQPQHF	TGTGCCAGCACCAGAGACAGGGGCAATCAGCCCCAGCATTTT
13	TRBV7-9	TRBJ1-2	NA	NA	CASSLQGSDGYTF	TGTGCCAGCAGCCTACAGGGATCGGATGGCTACACCTTC
15	TRBV19	TRBJ2-3	NA	NA	CASSIDLAGPDTQYF	TGTGCCAGTAGTATAGATTTGGCAGGGCCAGATACGCAGTATTTT
20	TRBV9	TRBJ1-3	NA	NA	CASSVGGSPILSDSGNTIYF	TGTGCCAGCAGCGTTGGGGGGAGTCCGATTCTCAGCGACTCTGGAAACACCATATATTTT
15	TRBV27	TRBJ2-7	NA	NA	CASSSVFGQSYEQYF	TGTGCCAGCAGTTCAGTTTTTGGGCAGTCCTACGAGCAGTACTTC
13	TRBV12-5	TRBJ2-7	NA	NA	CASGHGLLYEQYF	TGTGCTAGTGGCCACGGACTGCTCTACGAGCAGTACTTC
14	TRBV19	TRBJ1-1	TRBD1	NA	CASTLTGGNTEAFF	TGTGCCAGTACCCTGACAGGGGGGAACACTGAAGCTTTCTTT
16	TRBV7-2	TRBJ2-1	TRBD2	few	CASSPWTSGGNNEQFF	TGTGCCAGCAGCCCCTGGACTAGCGGGGGGAACAATGAGCAGTTCTTC
15	TRBV4-2	TRBJ1-2	TRBD1	NA	CASSQDPGQGQGYTF	TGTGCCAGCAGCCAAGACCCGGGACAGGGGCAAGGCTACACCTTC
13	TRBV5-1	TRBJ2-7	NA	NA	CASSLAGHYEQYF	TGCGCCAGCAGCTTGGCAGGACACTACGAGCAGTACTTC
14	TRBV7-2	TRBJ2-7	NA	NA	CASSLAGWASEQYF	TGTGCCAGCAGCTTAGCGGGTTGGGCGAGCGAGCAGTACTTC
16	TRBV6-1	TRBJ1-1	TRBD1	NA	CASSAAILGQADGAFF	TGTGCCAGCAGTGCAGCGATTCTAGGACAGGCGGATGGAGCTTTCTTT
14	TRBV19	TRBJ1-3	NA	NA	CASSPGSSGNTIYF	TGTGCCAGTAGTCCCGGGTCCTCTGGAAACACCATATATTTT
14	TRBV2	TRBJ1-5	NA	once	CASSARQWVRAQHF	TGTGCCAGCAGTGCTCGACAGTGGGTTCGAGCCCAGCATTTT
12	TRBV7-8	TRBJ1-2	NA	NA	CASSPRNYGYTF	TGTGCCAGCAGCCCCAGGAATTATGGCTACACCTTC
11	TRBV20-1	TRBJ1-2	NA	NA	CSARDRYGYTF	TGCAGTGCTAGGGACAGATATGGCTACACCTTC
15	TRBV12-5	TRBJ2-5	TRBD2	NA	CASGSWTSGVGTQYF	TGTGCTAGTGGTTCCTGGACTAGCGGGGTCGGGACCCAGTACTTC
16	TRBV5-6	TRBJ2-1	TRBD2	NA	CASSSSVRGGTNEQFF	TGTGCCAGCAGCAGCTCCGTGCGGGGGGGCACAAATGAGCAGTTCTTC
14	TRBV7-9	TRBJ2-3	NA	NA	CASSLQGRTDTQYF	TGTGCCAGCAGCTTGCAGGGGCGAACAGATACGCAGTATTTT
17	TRBV5-4	TRBJ2-1	TRBD1	NA	CASSSEPRGRTYNEQFF	TGTGCCAGCAGCTCGGAACCCAGGGGGCGTACCTACAATGAGCAGTTCTTC
16	TRBV14	TRBJ2-3	NA	NA	CASSQSSGALADTQYF	TGTGCCAGCAGCCAAAGTTCAGGGGCGTTGGCAGATACGCAGTATTTT
14	TRBV4-2	TRBJ2-1	NA	NA	CASSYYGPDNEQFF	TGTGCCAGCAGCTACTACGGTCCTGACAATGAGCAGTTCTTC
14	TRBV5-6	TRBJ1-1	NA	NA	CASSFWETYTEAFF	TGTGCCAGCAGCTTTTGGGAGACGTACACTGAAGCTTTCTTT
16	TRBV6-5	TRBJ1-3	TRBD1	NA	CASSYMGQGFGNTIYF	TGTGCCAGCAGTTACATGGGACAGGGGTTTGGAAACACCATATATTTT
16	TRBV30	TRBJ2-2	TRBD2	NA	CAWLTSGGARAGELFF	TGTGCCTGGTTGACTAGCGGGGGGGCTAGGGCCGGGGAGCTGTTTTTT
13	TRBV19	TRBJ1-1	TRBD1	NA	CASSIQGAGEAFF	TGTGCCAGTAGTATTCAGGGGGCGGGTGAAGCTTTCTTT
14	TRBV19	TRBJ1-1	NA	few	CASTTAGRGTEAFF	TGTGCCAGTACCACTGCGGGCCGCGGCACTGAAGCTTTCTTT
20	TRBV23-1	TRBJ1-5	TRBD1	NA	CASSQSTPSPDRGQDQPQHF	TGCGCCAGCAGTCAATCTACCCCAAGTCCGGACAGGGGGCAGGATCAGCCCCAGCATTTT
15	TRBV6-5	TRBJ2-7	TRBD1	NA	CASSYAPGQGWEQYF	TGTGCCAGCAGTTACGCCCCGGGACAGGGGTGGGAGCAGTACTTC
13	TRBV29-1	TRBJ1-1	TRBD1	NA	CSVTGAPNTEAFF	TGCAGCGTTACAGGGGCACCGAACACTGAAGCTTTCTTT
16	TRBV10-1	TRBJ2-6	TRBD2	once	CASSEGTNSGANVLTF	TGCGCCAGCAGTGAGGGGACTAACTCTGGGGCCAACGTCCTGACTTTC
11	TRBV30	TRBJ2-7	NA	NA	CAWSRTYEQYF	TGTGCCTGGAGCCGAACTTACGAGCAGTACTTC
13	TRBV20-1	TRBJ2-1	NA	NA	CSASNFQGGEQFF	TGCAGTGCTAGTAATTTTCAGGGTGGTGAGCAGTTCTTC